These T cell receptor beta chains were read from a single sample in a study of OX40 agonist ivuxolimab in advanced cancers. The data were produced by immunoSEQ multiplex PCR, yet TCRdb's version contains in-frame clones alone and is incomplete. The sample shows tens of thousands of clones, 89% of them seen only once. The material was CD4+ or CD8+ T cells sorted from blood, obtained in a trial of the OX40 agonist ivuxolimab. These receptors were obtained from an adult with an advanced solid tumor such as melanoma, head and neck, liver or kidney cancer. Both conserved end residues are part of each CDR3. D genes are given only for firm matches. Size is stated for part of the rows, as once, few or many counts, or as a class when the clone is expanded.

D gene	V gene	clone size	J gene	CDR3 DNA	CDR3 protein
-	TRBV9	-	TRBJ2-7	TGTGCCAGCAGCCCCGAGGACGGGCGCTACGAGCAGTACTTC	CASSPEDGRYEQYF
-	TRBV7-3	-	TRBJ2-2	TGTGCCAGCAGCCCAAACAGCGGGTTTTTCTCGAACACCGGGGAGCTGTTTTTT	CASSPNSGFFSNTGELFF
-	TRBV11-2	-	TRBJ1-2	TGTGCCAGCAGCTTAGATCCGATATCACGATCCTATGGCTACACCTTC	CASSLDPISRSYGYTF
-	TRBV28	-	TRBJ1-2	TGTGCCAGCAGTTTCGGGATCCTGGATGGCTACACCTTC	CASSFGILDGYTF
-	TRBV27	once	TRBJ1-6	TGTGCCAGCAGTTTCCCTGAGTCCGGGGCCCTCCACTTT	CASSFPESGALHF
TRBD1	TRBV7-3	-	TRBJ2-1	TGTGCCAGCAGCTCCTTTGGGACAGGGGTTAATGAGCAGTTCTTC	CASSSFGTGVNEQFF
TRBD1	TRBV19	-	TRBJ1-5	TGTGCCAGTAGTACACGACAGGGGCATTATAGCAATCAGCCCCAGCATTTT	CASSTRQGHYSNQPQHF
TRBD1	TRBV18	once	TRBJ1-3	TGTGCCAGCTCACCTCGAAAGACCGGACAGGGGGCCCCTGGAAACACCATATATTTT	CASSPRKTGQGAPGNTIYF
-	TRBV4-2	-	TRBJ2-1	TGTGCCAGCAGCCATGATCCGGGCAATGAGCAGTTCTTC	CASSHDPGNEQFF
-	TRBV6-5	-	TRBJ1-5	TGTGCCAGCAGAGCTGGTTTAGGGTTTCAGCCCCAGCATTTT	CASRAGLGFQPQHF
TRBD2	TRBV30	-	TRBJ2-3	TGTGCCTGGCAGCCGGGACTAGCGGGGGTATCAGATACGCAGTATTTT	CAWQPGLAGVSDTQYF
-	TRBV27	-	TRBJ1-1	TGTGCCAGCAGTTTTCTTTTTTCCACTCAGGGAGCTTTCTTT	CASSFLFSTQGAFF
-	TRBV5-1	-	TRBJ2-2	TGCGCCAGCAGCGCCCAGGGAAACACCGGGGAGCTGTTTTTT	CASSAQGNTGELFF
TRBD2	TRBV5-1	-	TRBJ2-3	TGCGCCAGCAGCCCGGGACTAGCGGGAGGGAACACAGATACGCAGTATTTT	CASSPGLAGGNTDTQYF
TRBD1	TRBV7-9	-	TRBJ1-2	TGTGCCAGCAGCTTAGTGGCAGGGGGCGTCCTGGGTGGAGGCTACACCTTC	CASSLVAGGVLGGGYTF
TRBD2	TRBV5-4	once	TRBJ2-2	TGTGCCAGCAGCCCTAGCGGGGGGCGGGACACCGGGGAGCTGTTTTTT	CASSPSGGRDTGELFF
-	TRBV5-1	-	TRBJ2-2	TGCGCCAGCAGCAAAGGAGCGGCGGACACCGGGGAGCTGTTTTTT	CASSKGAADTGELFF
-	TRBV30	-	TRBJ1-4	TGTGCCTGGGGGGAAGGTGCAACTAATGAAAAACTGTTTTTT	CAWGEGATNEKLFF
TRBD2	TRBV7-2	-	TRBJ2-1	TGTGCCAGCAGCCCCAAAGCGGGGAGGGAGCAGTTCTTC	CASSPKAGREQFF
TRBD1	TRBV5-1	-	TRBJ2-7	TGCGCCAGCAGCTTCGGGACAGTCTCCTACGAGCAGTACTTC	CASSFGTVSYEQYF
TRBD2	TRBV10-3	-	TRBJ2-7	TGTGCCATCAGTGGGACTAGCGGACAAAACGAGCAGTACTTC	CAISGTSGQNEQYF
TRBD1	TRBV5-6	-	TRBJ2-7	TGTGCCAGCAGCAAGGGAGACAGGGGGCGCTTCGACGAGCAGTACTTC	CASSKGDRGRFDEQYF
TRBD2	TRBV19	-	TRBJ2-1	TGTGCCAGTAGTATAGGGGGACGGGGGGAATATGAGCAGTTCTTC	CASSIGGRGEYEQFF
-	TRBV5-8	-	TRBJ1-3	TGTGCCAGCAGCCGGGGAGGGGAGTCTGGAAACACCATATATTTT	CASSRGGESGNTIYF
-	TRBV9	-	TRBJ1-2	TGTGCCAGCAGCCCCCGACAGCCCTCGGGCTATGGCTACACCTTC	CASSPRQPSGYGYTF
-	TRBV19	once	TRBJ2-5	TGTGCCAGTAGTACACGAGGGACTTCTAAAGAGACCCAGTACTTC	CASSTRGTSKETQYF
TRBD1	TRBV19	-	TRBJ2-7	TGTGCCAGTAGTGCCCCGGGACAGGGGGCTCCCTACGAGCAGTACTTC	CASSAPGQGAPYEQYF
-	TRBV19	-	TRBJ1-1	TGTGCCAGTAGTTTACAGGGTTTCGGGAGGACTGAAGCTTTCTTT	CASSLQGFGRTEAFF
-	TRBV18	-	TRBJ2-3	TGTGCCAGCTCAAATGGGGACCCCACAGATACGCAGTATTTT	CASSNGDPTDTQYF
TRBD2	TRBV4-3	-	TRBJ2-7	TGCGCCAGCAGCCAAGTAGCGGGTGGCTCCTACGAGCAGTACTTC	CASSQVAGGSYEQYF
-	TRBV19	-	TRBJ1-6	TGTGCCAGTAGTATGGGGTGGGGAGGGAATTCACCCCTCCACTTT	CASSMGWGGNSPLHF
TRBD2	TRBV5-6	-	TRBJ2-3	TGTGCCAGCAGCCCATGGCGGGGGGCCACAGATACGCAGTATTTT	CASSPWRGATDTQYF
-	TRBV7-3	-	TRBJ2-1	TGTGCCAGCAGCCCGAACAGGAGGAATGAGCAGTTCTTC	CASSPNRRNEQFF
TRBD1	TRBV7-3	-	TRBJ1-1	TGTGCCAGCAGCTTAAATGCAGGGGGGCGCGCTGAAGCTTTCTTT	CASSLNAGGRAEAFF
TRBD1	TRBV4-2	-	TRBJ2-7	TGTGCCAGCAGCCAAGCCCGGGACAGGTTCTACGAGCAGTACTTC	CASSQARDRFYEQYF
-	TRBV5-1	-	TRBJ2-7	TGCGCCAGTACGAGGGAGAGGGATGGAACGTCCTACGAGCAGTACTTC	CASTRERDGTSYEQYF
TRBD1	TRBV7-2	-	TRBJ1-5	TGTGCCAGCAGCCCTGGACAGGGGAATCAGCCCCAGCATTTT	CASSPGQGNQPQHF
TRBD2	TRBV5-1	-	TRBJ2-5	TGCGCCAGCAGCTTGCGGGGGGGCGAGGAGACCCAGTACTTC	CASSLRGGEETQYF
-	TRBV5-4	-	TRBJ1-4	TGTGCCAGCAGCCGTGGACAGAATGATGAAAAACTGTTTTTT	CASSRGQNDEKLFF
-	TRBV7-3	-	TRBJ2-3	TGTGCCAGCAGCTCGAGAGGCGGTCGCACAGATACGCAGTATTTT	CASSSRGGRTDTQYF
-	TRBV6-1	-	TRBJ1-1	TGTGCCAGCAGTGGGGGAGGGTTGGCTTTCTTT	CASSGGGLAFF